What follows are 14 T cell receptor beta chains derived from one specimen sequenced in a study of CD8+CD57+ T cells in acquired aplastic anemia. The patients chosen for sequencing had shown expansion of CD8+CD57+ cells (detected by flow cytometry). The study profiled TCR beta VDJ and CDR3 using genomic DNA as template. TCRdb itself ran the reads through MiXCR, one entry per CDR3 protein. The table lists fewer than 200,000 distinct CDR3 sequences, under 55% of them singletons, with more than 0.85% in the top ten. The sequencing sample was made of sorted CD4+, CD8+, or CD8+CD57+ T cells (not recorded which) from PBMCs. The receptors were gathered from a human donor with aplastic anemia.

The chain recombines TRBV7-3 with TRBJ2-5; the match to TRBD2 covers 11 bases. From germline, CDR1 is SGHTA and CDR2 FQGTGA. CDR3 length equals 16 residues. The V and J ends lost 5 bases and 5 bases, in that order; junction bases with no gene match: 10. As DNA, the CDR3 is TGTGCCAGCAGCCCAAATAGCGGGGGGGCCCGGGAGACCCAGTACTTC. It yields the protein CASSPNSGGARETQYF.

The chain joins TRBV4-2 to TRBJ2-3; 13 bases are shared with TRBD2. The CDR3 length is 17 residues. Germline CDR1 reads LGHNA; CDR2 reads YNFKEQ. J was trimmed by 1 base and V by 5 bases; bases with no gene match: 6. As DNA, the CDR3 is TGTGCCAGCAGCGACTTGACTAGCGGGGGGCGCACAGATACGCAGTATTTT. It specifies CASSDLTSGGRTDTQYF.

V and J are TRBV4-1 and TRBJ2-1, with D possibly TRBD2 on 6 matching bases. Germline lookup yields CDR1 MGHRA and CDR2 YSYEKL. V was cut by 3 bases and J by 2 bases, with 17 bases left in between. This CDR3 has 17 residues. The DNA for the CDR3 is TGCGCCAGCAGCCAGGTGCGGGGCAGCGGCGCCTACAATGAGCAGTTCTTC. It translates to CASSQVRGSGAYNEQFF.

This clonotype came up many times. The V and J genes are TRBV7-7 and TRBJ2-5; D perhaps matches TRBD2 (5 bases). CDR1 is SSHAT, CDR2 FNYEAQ, per germline (reference sequence). The CDR3 covers 12 residues. Here the CDR3 reads CASAADQETQYF. CDR3 DNA: TGTGCTAGCGCAGCGGACCAAGAGACCCAGTACTTC.

This clonotype has just a few counts. This chain uses TRBV13 with TRBJ2-1; 10 bases map to TRBD1. V lost 5 bases, J lost 4 bases, and 17 bases stayed unmatched. Germline CDR1 and CDR2: PRHDT and FYEKMQ (reference sequence). This CDR3 has 19 residues. The chain's CDR3 is CASSPRGWFRDRGYNEQFF. CDR3 nucleotide sequence: TGTGCCAGCAGCCCACGAGGGTGGTTTAGGGACAGGGGTTACAATGAGCAGTTCTTC.

The chain recombines TRBV2 with TRBJ1-2, with TRBD1 matching 7 bases. J gave up 4 bases and V 9 bases, and 11 bases lay outside the gene matches. CDR3 size: 14 residues. From germline, CDR1 is SNHLY and CDR2 FYNNEI. CDR3 amino acids: CASRGRGLFYGYTF. CDR3 sequence (DNA): TGTGCCAGTAGGGGCAGGGGGTTGTTCTATGGCTACACCTTC.

This chain uses TRBV13 with TRBJ2-3; the match to TRBD2 covers 10 bases. The CDR3 spans 15 residues. Per germline, CDR1 PRHDT and CDR2 FYEKMQ (reference sequence). V dropped 3 bases and J dropped 6; count of bases not matched to a gene: 6. CDR3 sequence (DNA): TGTGCCAGCAGCTTTACGGGACTAGCGATCGATACGCAGTATTTT. Its protein product is CASSFTGLAIDTQYF.

The chain links TRBV20-1 to TRBJ1-2; D uncertain. CDR1 is DFQATT and CDR2 is SNEGSKA in the germline V gene (reference sequence). The CDR3 sequence is 13 residues long. The V gene lost 0 bases and the J gene lost 1 base, with 6 bases spanning the gap. Written as DNA, the CDR3 is TGCAGTGCTAGAGATCAGGTTAACTATGGCTACACCTTC. Residues: CSARDQVNYGYTF.

This clonotype has a handful of counts. The rearrangement links TRBV19 to TRBJ2-3; perhaps TRBD2 as D (6 bases). The V end was cut by 3 bases, the J end by 5 bases, with 15 bases between. In germline, CDR1 is LNHDA, CDR2 SQIVND (reference sequence). CDR3 length: 15 residues. The CDR3: CASSINGQGGDTQYF. In nucleotides, the CDR3 is TGTGCCAGTAGTATTAATGGGCAGGGAGGAGATACGCAGTATTTT.

In this sample, this clonotype turned up many times. The V gene is TRBV15, the J gene TRBJ2-3, with a tentative D call TRBD1 (5 bases). The CDR3 is 13 residues long. V was clipped by 4 bases and J by 6 bases, with 11 bases between them. CDR1 and CDR2 (germline): LNHNV, YYDKDF (reference sequence). The DNA for the CDR3 is TGTGCCACCAGCACCGGACAACCCGATACGCAGTATTTT. Its translation: CATSTGQPDTQYF.

V and J are TRBV13 and TRBJ2-1, with 11 bases lining up with TRBD1. Trimming cost V 10 bases and J 8 bases; bases outside gene matches: 19. Germline lookup yields CDR1 PRHDT and CDR2 FYEKMQ (reference sequence). The CDR3 is 17 amino acids. The CDR3 DNA reads as TGTGCCATCGACCGAGGGGACAGGGGGTCCTCCGCCCATGAGCAGTTCTTC. Protein: CAIDRGDRGSSAHEQFF. The full variable domain, in which reference TRBV13 and TRBJ2-1 provide the parts outside the CDR3, is AAGVIQSPRHLIKEKRETATLKCYPIPRHDTVYWYQQGPGQDPQFLISFYEKMQSDKGSIPDRFSAQQFSDYHSELNMSSLELGDSALYFCAIDRGDRGSSAHEQFFGPGTRLTVL.

This clonotype was seen at least ten times. V gene TRBV6-1 combines with J gene TRBJ1-2; D is undetermined. CDR1 and CDR2 (germline): MNHNS, SASEGT. The germline V and J ends were trimmed by 6 bases and 3 bases, with 8 bases remaining between them. The CDR3 totals 12 residues. The CDR3 DNA reads TGTGCCAGCAGGCGGGTGGACTATGGCTACACCTTC. This translates into CASRRVDYGYTF.

The chain combines TRBV14 with TRBJ2-5, with 11 nucleotides matching TRBD2. V was clipped by 5 bases and J by 3 bases; unmatched bases: 8. CDR1 SGHDN and CDR2 FVKESK come from the germline V gene. CDR3 length equals 16 residues. CDR3 sequence: CASSSLTSGTKETQYF. CDR3 nucleotide sequence: TGTGCCAGCAGCTCGCTGACTAGCGGGACGAAAGAGACCCAGTACTTC.

The V call is TRBV24-1, the J call TRBJ1-2, with D hard to call. Trimming stripped 7 bases from V and 5 bases from J, with 7 bases between. CDR1 and CDR2 from the germline V gene are KGHDR and SFDVKD. The CDR3 runs 11 residues. The CDR3 loop is CATSGDYGYTF. Here the CDR3 DNA reads TGTGCCACCAGCGGGGATTATGGCTACACCTTC.